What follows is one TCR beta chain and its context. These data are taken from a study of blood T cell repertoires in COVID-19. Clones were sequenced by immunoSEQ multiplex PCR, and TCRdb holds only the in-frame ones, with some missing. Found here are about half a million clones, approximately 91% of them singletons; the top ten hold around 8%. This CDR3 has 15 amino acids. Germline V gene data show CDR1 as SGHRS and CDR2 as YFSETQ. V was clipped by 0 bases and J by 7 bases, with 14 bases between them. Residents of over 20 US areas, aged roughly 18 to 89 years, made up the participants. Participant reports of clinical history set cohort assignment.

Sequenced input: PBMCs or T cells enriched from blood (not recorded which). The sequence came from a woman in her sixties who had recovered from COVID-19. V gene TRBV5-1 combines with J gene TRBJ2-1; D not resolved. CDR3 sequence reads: CASSLGAPSINEQFF. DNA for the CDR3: TGCGCCAGCAGCTTGGGGGCCCCAAGCATTAATGAGCAGTTCTTC.